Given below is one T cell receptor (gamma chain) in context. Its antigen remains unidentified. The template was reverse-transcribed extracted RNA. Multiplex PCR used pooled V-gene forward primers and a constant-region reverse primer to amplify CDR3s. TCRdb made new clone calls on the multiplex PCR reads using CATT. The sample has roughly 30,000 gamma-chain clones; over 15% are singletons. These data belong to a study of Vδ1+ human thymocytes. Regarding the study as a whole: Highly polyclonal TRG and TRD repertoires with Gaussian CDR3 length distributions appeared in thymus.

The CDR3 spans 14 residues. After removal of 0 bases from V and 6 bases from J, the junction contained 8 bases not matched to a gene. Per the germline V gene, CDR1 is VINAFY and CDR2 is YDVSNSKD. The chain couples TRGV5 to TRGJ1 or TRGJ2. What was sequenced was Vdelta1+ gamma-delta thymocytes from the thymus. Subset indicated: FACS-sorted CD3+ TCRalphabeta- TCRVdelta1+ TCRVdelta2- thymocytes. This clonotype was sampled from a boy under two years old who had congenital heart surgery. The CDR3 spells CATWDRKGFYKKLF. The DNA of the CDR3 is TGTGCCACCTGGGACAGGAAAGGGTTTTATAAGAAACTCTTT.